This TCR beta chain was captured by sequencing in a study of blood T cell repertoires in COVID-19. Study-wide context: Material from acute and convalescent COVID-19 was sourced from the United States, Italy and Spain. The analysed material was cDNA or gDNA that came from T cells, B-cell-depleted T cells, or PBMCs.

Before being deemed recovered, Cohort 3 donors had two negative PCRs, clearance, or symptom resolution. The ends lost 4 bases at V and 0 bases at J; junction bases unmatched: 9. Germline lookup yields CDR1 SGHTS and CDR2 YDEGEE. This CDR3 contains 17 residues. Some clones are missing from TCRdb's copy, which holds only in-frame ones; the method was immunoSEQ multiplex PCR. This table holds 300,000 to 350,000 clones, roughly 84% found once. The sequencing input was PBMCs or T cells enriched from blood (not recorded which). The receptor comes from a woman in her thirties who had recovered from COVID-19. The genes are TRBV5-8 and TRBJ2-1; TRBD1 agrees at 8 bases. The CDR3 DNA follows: TGTGCCAGCAGCCGGATTAGGGACAGGTTCTCCTACAATGAGCAGTTCTTC. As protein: CASSRIRDRFSYNEQFF.